Presented here are 32 T cell receptor beta chains from one specimen sequenced in a study of cytomegalovirus exposure and HLA in healthy donors. The repertoire was sequenced with immunoSEQ multiplex PCR; TCRdb's copy has only in-frame clones and lacks some. The table includes some 130,000 clones, roughly nine tenths detected once. Input material: PBMCs. The origin of the receptors is a young woman in good health and CMV-seronegative.

As DNA, the CDR3 is TGTGCCAGCAGTCTAGGGAGGGGCACAGATACGCAGTATTTT. It translates to CASSLGRGTDTQYF. J is TRBJ2-3 and V is TRBV27; 7 bases are a match to TRBD2. The CDR3 covers 14 residues. Per the germline V gene, CDR1 is MNHEY and CDR2 is SMNVEV (reference sequence). V lost 5 bases, J lost 1 base, and 3 bases stayed unmatched.

The gene calls are TRBV4-1 and TRBJ2-5; 7 nucleotides line up with TRBD1. The CDR3 loop spans 16 amino acids. Germline V gene sequence: CDR1 MGHRA, CDR2 YSYEKL. Trimming cost V 2 bases and J 5 bases; bases outside gene matches: 11. The CDR3 sequence: CASSQPRAGGWETQYF. The CDR3 DNA reads TGCGCCAGCAGCCAACCCCGGGCAGGGGGTTGGGAGACCCAGTACTTC.

This clone occurred a few times. The chain uses TRBV6-1 and TRBJ1-4; D is unclear. CDR1 is MNHNS, CDR2 SASEGT, per germline. Trimming cost V 5 bases and J 10 bases, with 5 bases left between them. CDR3 size: 10 residues. The CDR3 DNA follows: TGTGCCAGCAGTATCGGAAAACTGTTTTTT. The encoded protein is CASSIGKLFF.

The chain has TRBV29-1 and TRBJ1-2; TRBD1 aligns across 11 bases. CDR1 and CDR2 (germline): SQVTM, ANQGSEA. CDR3 length: 20 amino acids. With V trimmed by 1 base and J by 8 bases, 24 bases remained unmatched. In DNA, the CDR3 is TGCAGCGTTGAAGTTTTGGTCTCCGGGACAGGGGGTATCGTGGTAGAGGGCTACACCTTC. Encoded protein: CSVEVLVSGTGGIVVEGYTF. Together with reference TRBV29-1 and TRBJ1-2, the CDR3 gives the full variable domain: SAVISQKPSRDICQRGTSLTIQCQVDSQVTMMFWYRQQPGQSLTLIATANQGSEATYESGFVIDKFPISRPNLTFSTLTVSNMSPEDSSIYLCSVEVLVSGTGGIVVEGYTFGSGTRLTVV.

V gene TRBV23-1 combines with J gene TRBJ2-3; D is unclear. TRBV23-1 is recorded as an ORF, its role being uncertain. Trimming pared 1 base from V and 0 bases from J, leaving 8 bases between. The CDR3 runs 15 residues. As DNA, the CDR3 is TGCGCCAGCAGTCAATGTCCCCTAAGCACAGATACGCAGTATTTT. It yields the protein CASSQCPLSTDTQYF.

V is TRBV27 and J is TRBJ2-1; no reliable D call. Trimming removed 3 bases from V and 4 bases from J, with 10 bases in between. CDR1 is MNHEY and CDR2 is SMNVEV in the germline V gene (reference sequence). CDR3 length: 14 amino acids. In nucleotides, the CDR3 is TGTGCCAGCAGTTTGGTACTGACTTACAATGAGCAGTTCTTC. Its translation is CASSLVLTYNEQFF.

The rearrangement joins TRBV9 to TRBJ1-4; D is unresolved. The CDR3 length is 15 residues. Trimming cost V 1 base and J 2 bases, with 9 bases left between them. Germline V gene sequence: CDR1 SGDLS, CDR2 YYNGEE. CDR3 sequence: CASSVSGDTNEKLFF. The CDR3 DNA reads as TGTGCCAGCAGCGTATCCGGGGATACTAATGAAAAACTGTTTTTT.

V and J are TRBV7-9 and TRBJ2-5, with 10 bases that match TRBD2. J lost 7 bases, V lost 1 base, and 6 bases had no gene match. CDR3 length: 15 residues. Germline V lookup: CDR1 SEHNR, CDR2 FQNEAQ (reference sequence). CDR3 nucleotides: TGTGCCAGCAGCTTAGTTGGGACTAGCGTGGGGACCCAGTACTTC. Amino acids: CASSLVGTSVGTQYF.

The chain carries TRBV6-1 and TRBJ1-1, with unresolved D. Per the germline V gene, CDR1 is MNHNS and CDR2 is SASEGT. V dropped 6 bases and J dropped 4 bases, with 12 bases sitting between them. The CDR3 has 13 residues. CDR3 coding DNA: TGTGCCAGCAGCCGGGGAAGAGGCACTGAAGCTTTCTTT. Amino acids: CASSRGRGTEAFF.

The chain couples TRBV6-1 to TRBJ1-2; D may be TRBD1 (6 bases). Germline-derived CDR1 and CDR2 are MNHNS and SASEGT. The CDR3 is 14 residues long. Trimming removed 2 bases at V and 4 bases at J, with 11 bases between. The chain's CDR3 is CASSEPDRFYGYTF. The CDR3 region has the DNA TGTGCCAGCAGTGAACCCGACAGGTTCTATGGCTACACCTTC.

The chain combines TRBV5-1 with TRBJ2-5; 15 bases align to TRBD2. The CDR3 spans 17 residues. CDR1 and CDR2 from the germline V gene are SGHRS and YFSETQ. The junction had 5 bases not matched to a gene; V was cut back by 2 bases and J by 3 bases. CDR3 loop: CASSFYGTSGGKETQYF. The DNA of the CDR3 is TGCGCCAGCAGCTTTTACGGGACTAGCGGGGGGAAAGAGACCCAGTACTTC.

The chain uses TRBV10-3 and TRBJ2-2, with 8 bases identical to TRBD1. The CDR3 spans 13 residues. V dropped 6 bases and J dropped 8; count of bases not matched to a gene: 5. In germline, CDR1 is ENHRY, CDR2 SYGVKD. The CDR3 DNA reads TGTGCCATCAGCGGACAGGGAAGAGGGGAGCTGTTTTTT. Translated, it gives CAISGQGRGELFF.

This chain connects TRBV5-8 to TRBJ2-1; D ambiguous. Germline lookup yields CDR1 SGHTS and CDR2 YDEGEE. CDR3 size: 13 residues. V was cut by 0 bases and J by 6 bases, with 7 bases left in between. This CDR3 is CASSLGVVNEQFF. CDR3 sequence (DNA): TGTGCCAGCAGCTTGGGAGTGGTCAATGAGCAGTTCTTC. Full variable domain (missing parts from reference TRBV5-8 and TRBJ2-1): EAGVTQSPTHLIKTRGQQATLRCSPISGHTSVYWYQQALGLGLQFLLWYDEGEERNRGNFPPRFSGRQFPNYSSELNVNALELEDSALYLCASSLGVVNEQFFGPGTRLTVL.

The CDR3 nucleotides are TGTGCCAGCAGCTTAGTTACTGGCGGGGGAGATCAGTTCTTC. Its translation: CASSLVTGGGDQFF. The gene calls are TRBV7-2 and TRBJ2-1; TRBD2 aligns across 7 bases. The CDR3 is 14 amino acids. Germline values: CDR1 SGHTA, CDR2 FQGNSA. J gave up 13 bases and V 1 base, and 10 bases lay outside the gene matches. The full variable domain, its missing parts supplied by reference TRBV7-2 and TRBJ2-1, is GAGVSQSPSNKVTEKGKDVELRCDPISGHTALYWYRQSLGQGLEFLIYFQGNSAPDKSGLPSDRFSAERTGGSVSTLTIQRTQQEDSAVYLCASSLVTGGGDQFFGPGTRLTVL.

The chain has TRBV7-9 and TRBJ1-5; D is unclear. CDR3 length: 12 residues. With 2 bases removed from V and 4 bases from J, the gap between germline ends came to 3 bases. CDR1 is SEHNR and CDR2 is FQNEAQ in the germline V gene (reference sequence). The CDR3 protein is CASSLSNQPQHF. The CDR3 bases are TGTGCCAGCAGCTTATCAAATCAGCCCCAGCATTTT.

This clone was seen a single time. The chain carries TRBV5-1 and TRBJ2-1; possible D gene TRBD1, 6 bases. The V gene's germline CDR1 is SGHRS and CDR2 YFSETQ. This CDR3 has 13 amino acids. V lost 2 bases and J lost 5, with 8 bases in between. The CDR3 spells CASSFGQNNEQFF. In nucleotides, the CDR3 is TGCGCCAGCAGCTTTGGACAGAACAATGAGCAGTTCTTC.

The sample holds a few counts of this clone. The chain employs TRBV6-6 and TRBJ1-2; D gene ambiguous. Trimming left V 2 bases short and J 4 bases short, with 14 bases between. Germline values: CDR1 MNHNY, CDR2 SVGAGI (reference sequence). The CDR3 sequence is 15 residues long. The CDR3 is CASSYGASPRYGYTF. The CDR3, as DNA: TGTGCCAGCAGTTACGGAGCCAGCCCGCGCTATGGCTACACCTTC.

The chain links TRBV11-2 to TRBJ1-1; D might be TRBD1 (6 bases). Per the germline V gene, CDR1 is SGHAT and CDR2 is FQNNGV. The CDR3 consists of 14 residues. Trimming cost V 5 bases and J 4 bases, with 14 bases left between them. The CDR3 nucleotides read TGTGCCAGCAGCCCCCAGGGGCGGGCCACTGAAGCTTTCTTT. Protein product: CASSPQGRATEAFF.

J is TRBJ1-4 and V is TRBV6-5, with D possibly TRBD1 on 5 matching bases. V was shortened by 10 bases and J by 4 bases, with 13 bases between the two germline ends. From germline, CDR1 is MNHEY and CDR2 SVGAGI. The CDR3 has 13 amino acids. CDR3 protein: CATGRQFNEKLFF. DNA for the CDR3: TGTGCCACAGGCAGACAGTTTAATGAAAAACTGTTTTTT.

The chain combines TRBV10-3 with TRBJ1-1; D possibly corresponds to TRBD1 (6 bases). The germline V gene encodes CDR1 ENHRY and CDR2 SYGVKD. The CDR3 length is 16 residues. V gave up 4 bases and J gave up 2 bases, with 17 bases separating them. The CDR3 here is CAISARTDNPNTEAFF. CDR3 sequence (DNA): TGTGCCATCAGTGCTCGGACAGACAATCCTAACACTGAAGCTTTCTTT.

This chain joins TRBV9 and TRBJ2-3; a weak D match, TRBD2 (6 bases). Per germline, CDR1 SGDLS and CDR2 YYNGEE. The V and J ends lost 3 bases and 0 bases respectively, with 11 bases between them. CDR3 length: 15 residues. This CDR3 is CASSEAGTSTDTQYF. The CDR3 DNA sequence: TGTGCCAGCAGCGAAGCGGGCACTAGCACAGATACGCAGTATTTT.

The chain recombines TRBV2 with TRBJ1-3; TRBD1 agrees at 7 bases. The V and J ends lost 4 bases and 0 bases, in that order; junction bases with no gene match: 0. The CDR3 spans 14 residues. The germline V gene encodes CDR1 SNHLY and CDR2 FYNNEI. As DNA, the CDR3 is TGTGCCAGCAGTGGACAGGGCTCTGGAAACACCATATATTTT. Its protein is CASSGQGSGNTIYF.

The J gene is TRBJ1-1, the V gene TRBV28; TRBD1 agrees at 7 bases. The CDR3 contains 20 residues. Germline CDR1 reads MDHEN; CDR2 reads SYDVKM. The ends lost 5 bases at V and 3 bases at J; junction bases unmatched: 24. CDR3 region: CASSLLSSLQPNRGDTEAFF. In nucleotides, the CDR3 is TGTGCCAGCAGTCTACTCTCATCCCTACAACCAAACAGGGGTGACACTGAAGCTTTCTTT.

The chain uses TRBV7-9 and TRBJ1-2; D not certain. Germline V gene sequence: CDR1 SEHNR, CDR2 FQNEAQ (reference sequence). The V and J ends lost 1 base and 9 bases respectively, with 9 bases between them. The CDR3 has 12 residues. CDR3: CASSLGLTRYTF. The CDR3 DNA reads TGTGCCAGCAGCTTAGGGCTTACCCGCTACACCTTC.

CDR3 sequence reads: CASSATVSSNQPQHF. Written as DNA, the CDR3 is TGTGCCAGCAGCGCGACAGTGTCTAGCAATCAGCCCCAGCATTTT. The chain joins TRBV7-9 to TRBJ1-5; tentative D call: TRBD1 (5 bases). Trimming took 5 bases from V and 0 from J, leaving 11 bases between them. Looked up from germline, CDR1 is SEHNR and CDR2 is FQNEAQ (reference sequence). The CDR3 runs to 15 residues. Looking up the rest from reference TRBV7-9 and TRBJ1-5 gives the full variable domain: DTGVSQNPRHKITKRGQNVTFRCDPISEHNRLYWYRQTLGQGPEFLTYFQNEAQLEKSRLLSDRFSAERPKGSFSTLEIQRTEQGDSAMYLCASSATVSSNQPQHFGDGTRLSIL.

V and J are TRBV29-1 and TRBJ1-3; no reliable D call. CDR3 length equals 12 residues. Germline V gene data show CDR1 as SQVTM and CDR2 as ANQGSEA. Trimming pared 4 bases from V and 0 bases from J, leaving 4 bases between. The CDR3 sequence is CSVGHSGNTIYF. Written as DNA, the CDR3 is TGCAGCGTTGGTCACTCTGGAAACACCATATATTTT.

The chain employs TRBV10-1 and TRBJ2-3; 10 bases align to TRBD2. The CDR3 sequence is 16 residues long. The V gene end was trimmed by 3 bases and the J gene end by 2 bases; junction bases not matched to a gene: 5. Germline V gene lookup returns CDR1 WNHNN and CDR2 SYGVQD (reference sequence). In nucleotides, the CDR3 is TGCGCCAGCAGTGAATCTAGCGGGGGCCCCACAGATACGCAGTATTTT. It codes for CASSESSGGPTDTQYF.

The gene calls are TRBV15 and TRBJ1-5, with 7 bases matching TRBD1. Germline trimming cut 3 bases from V and 7 bases from J; bases unmatched to any gene: 9. Germline assignment: CDR1 LNHNV and CDR2 YYDKDF (reference sequence). The CDR3 runs 15 residues. The CDR3 sequence: CATSSGDSLGQPQHF. CDR3 sequence (DNA): TGTGCCACCAGCAGCGGGGACAGCTTAGGACAGCCCCAGCATTTT. Looking up the rest from reference TRBV15 and TRBJ1-5 gives the full variable domain: DAMVIQNPRYQVTQFGKPVTLSCSQTLNHNVMYWYQQKSSQAPKLLFHYYDKDFNNEADTPDNFQSRRPNTSFCFLDIRSPGLGDTAMYLCATSSGDSLGQPQHFGDGTRLSIL.

The rearrangement joins TRBV29-1 to TRBJ2-3; 7 bases agree with TRBD1. Looked up from germline, CDR1 is SQVTM and CDR2 is ANQGSEA. J gave up 0 bases and V 4 bases, and 4 bases lay outside the gene matches. This CDR3 spans 14 amino acids. The CDR3 region is CSVAGTASTDTQYF. The CDR3 nucleotides are TGCAGCGTTGCCGGGACAGCTAGCACAGATACGCAGTATTTT.

The V gene is TRBV5-6, the J gene TRBJ1-4; D unclear. The CDR3 has 12 amino acids. Per the germline V gene, CDR1 is SGHDT and CDR2 is YYEEEE. V lost 3 bases and J lost 8, with 8 bases in between. CDR3 amino acids: CASSSGSEKLFF. DNA of the CDR3: TGTGCCAGCAGCTCAGGATCGGAAAAACTGTTTTTT.

The chain couples TRBV6-5 to TRBJ1-2; tentatively, D is TRBD1 (6 bases). Germline values: CDR1 MNHEY, CDR2 SVGAGI. This CDR3 region has 14 residues. Trimming pared 4 bases from V and 4 bases from J, leaving 13 bases between. CDR3 in DNA: TGTGCCAGCAGTTCAGCAGGGGATGGCTATGGCTACACCTTC. Translation gives CASSSAGDGYGYTF.

In this sample, this clone turned up once. The rearrangement links TRBV11-2 to TRBJ1-3, with 11 bases lining up with TRBD1. The length of the CDR3 is 13 residues. V was clipped by 6 bases and J by 8 bases; unmatched bases: 3. The V gene's germline CDR1 is SGHAT and CDR2 FQNNGV. The CDR3 is CASSGQGAYTIYF. The DNA of the CDR3 is TGTGCCAGCAGTGGACAGGGGGCATACACCATATATTTT.